This T cell receptor (beta chain) was identified during a study of blood T cells in healthy people across ages. This clonotype appeared a few times. Next came a second PCR, run for roughly 6 to 11 cycles, which used a sample-barcoded 5' primer along with a J-beta primer mix. Using its own MiXCR run on the 5' RACE reads, TCRdb lists one record per CDR3 protein. Found here are roughly 800,000 distinct CDR3 sequences, 58% of them singletons; the top ten hold approximately 21%. V shed 7 bases and J shed 8 bases, with 14 bases lying between them. This CDR3 contains 12 residues. This chain uses TRBV12-3 or TRBV12-4 with TRBJ1-2, with D unclear. The TCR originated in a young man in good health. The sample comprised blood. CDR3: CASIGAPSGYTF. In nucleotides, the CDR3 is TGTGCCAGCATCGGAGCACCTAGCGGCTACACCTTC.